The clone carrying this T cell receptor (beta chain) turned up a few times. Unmatched junction bases numbered 5, after V lost 4 bases and J lost 9 bases. CDR3 length: 13 amino acids. Germline V gene lookup returns CDR1 LNHNV and CDR2 YYDKDF (reference sequence). The data stem from a study of T cells after yellow fever vaccination. A universal primer site and UMIs were added as TCR cDNA was made by 5'RACE template switching. TCRdb processed the 5' RACE reads anew with MiXCR; each CDR3 protein has one entry. The sample yields about 360,000 distinct CDR3 sequences, approximately 6% seen once. The chain recombines TRBV15 with TRBJ2-1; 8 bases match TRBD2. The source of this sequence is a man between 25 and 39 years old who received the YFV17D yellow fever vaccine. Sequenced material: PBMCs, taken 5 days after the yellow fever booster vaccination. CDR3 protein: CATSIIAGLEQFF. The CDR3 DNA sequence: TGTGCCACCAGCATAATAGCGGGACTTGAGCAGTTCTTC. Combining the CDR3 with reference TRBV15 and TRBJ2-1 gives the whole variable domain DAMVIQNPRYQVTQFGKPVTLSCSQTLNHNVMYWYQQKSSQAPKLLFHYYDKDFNNEADTPDNFQSRRPNTSFCFLDIRSPGLGDTAMYLCATSIIAGLEQFFGPGTRLTVL.